This TCR beta chain was found in a study of CD8 T cells in ankylosing spondylitis. With molecular barcodes, quantitative 5'-RACE was used to make the TCR beta libraries. In TCRdb, the 5' RACE reads were re-called with MiXCR into one record per CDR3 protein. The table has some 220,000 distinct CDR3 sequences, around 8% seen once. Comments on this clonotype: Its antigen remains unidentified.

General study points: Seemingly characteristic of ankylosing spondylitis blood was a TCR beta motif consisting of several highly homologous variants. Reports of some motif variants in reactive arthritis synovial fluid and blood predate this one. It was reported that disease-linked clones were significantly enriched in matched ankylosing spondylitis synovial fluid.

CDR3 length equals 13 residues. The J segment lost 10 bases and the V segment lost 3 bases, leaving 2 bases of the junction unmatched. The clonotype originates from a female donor with ankylosing spondylitis or in good health (not recorded which). Sequenced material: blood, either unsorted or a sorted T cell fraction (not recorded which). This sequence joins TRBV7-1 and TRBJ2-1, with TRBD2 identical over 11 bases. TRBV7-1 is designated an ORF whose function remains uncertain. CDR3 sequence: CASSSGTSGEQFF. CDR3 nucleotides: TGTGCCAGCAGCTCGGGGACTAGCGGAGAGCAGTTCTTC.